What follows are 6 T cell receptor beta chains derived from one specimen sequenced in a study of shared clonotypes between healthy human individuals. The naive CD8 fraction comprised CD45RO-negative cells positively selected for CCR7 and excluded terminally differentiated effector memory CD45RA+ cells. TCRdb's copy holds only in-frame clones and misses some; the assay was immunoSEQ multiplex PCR. The table has about 2.1 million clones, about 92% seen once; the top ten hold approximately 1.7%. The sequencing input was naive CD8+ T cells from PBMCs. The origin of the receptors is a man aged 18 to 30 in good health. Some clones in this sample may be carry-over from other donors' samples.

The sample holds one count of this clone. The chain carries TRBV6-5 and TRBJ1-4; TRBD1 agrees at 7 bases. From germline, CDR1 is MNHEY and CDR2 SVGAGI. With 0 bases clipped from V and 8 bases from J, the junction kept 9 bases outside the gene matches. CDR3 size: 16 residues. The CDR3 sequence: CASSYSRAGGIEKLFF. CDR3 in DNA: TGTGCCAGCAGTTACTCTCGGGCAGGGGGAATCGAAAAACTGTTTTTT.

V and J are TRBV9 and TRBJ2-1; 11 bases map to TRBD2. Losses at the gene ends were 0 bases for V and 8 bases for J; bases not matched to a gene: 10. The germline CDR1 and CDR2 sequences are SGDLS and YYNGEE. The CDR3 runs to 17 residues. The CDR3 DNA reads TGTGCCAGCAGCGTAGGAGTTAGCGGGAGGGCCATGGATGAGCAGTTCTTC. This translates into CASSVGVSGRAMDEQFF. Full variable domain (rest looked up from reference TRBV9 and TRBJ2-1): DSGVTQTPKHLITATGQRVTLRCSPRSGDLSVYWYQQSLDQGLQFLIQYYNGEERAKGNILERFSAQQFPDLHSELNLSSLELGDSALYFCASSVGVSGRAMDEQFFGPGTRLTVL.

The chain carries TRBV27 and TRBJ2-1; TRBD2 agrees at 9 bases. The CDR3 totals 14 residues. V dropped 3 bases and J dropped 8; count of bases not matched to a gene: 5. CDR1 is MNHEY, CDR2 SMNVEV, per germline (reference sequence). The CDR3 sequence is CASSFSGSMHEQFF. CDR3 coding DNA: TGTGCCAGCAGTTTTAGCGGGAGTATGCATGAGCAGTTCTTC.

The V gene is TRBV10-3, the J gene TRBJ2-7; 9 positions match TRBD1. CDR3 length equals 18 residues. CDR1 is ENHRY and CDR2 is SYGVKD in the germline V gene. Trimming at V came to 1 base and at J to 3 bases, leaving 13 bases not matched to a gene. Here the CDR3 reads CAISEFGRRDRAFYEQYF. CDR3 DNA sequence: TGTGCCATCAGTGAGTTTGGGCGTCGGGACAGGGCCTTCTACGAGCAGTACTTC.

The V and J genes are TRBV28 and TRBJ2-1, with D possibly being TRBD2 (5 bases). This CDR3 region has 16 residues. Trimming pared 3 bases from V and 0 bases from J, leaving 12 bases between. From germline, CDR1 is MDHEN and CDR2 SYDVKM. CDR3 loop: CASSFYDYPSYNEQFF. CDR3 nucleotide sequence: TGTGCCAGCAGTTTTTATGACTATCCCTCCTACAATGAGCAGTTCTTC.

The chain is built from TRBV6-1 and TRBJ2-7; perhaps TRBD1 as D (5 bases). The CDR3 contains 12 residues. CDR1 MNHNS and CDR2 SASEGT come from the germline V gene. Between the trimmed V and J ends, which lost 6 bases and 3 bases, there was a span of 9 bases. DNA for the CDR3: TGTGCCAGCAGGGACATCAGCTACGAGCAGTACTTC. Encoded protein: CASRDISYEQYF.